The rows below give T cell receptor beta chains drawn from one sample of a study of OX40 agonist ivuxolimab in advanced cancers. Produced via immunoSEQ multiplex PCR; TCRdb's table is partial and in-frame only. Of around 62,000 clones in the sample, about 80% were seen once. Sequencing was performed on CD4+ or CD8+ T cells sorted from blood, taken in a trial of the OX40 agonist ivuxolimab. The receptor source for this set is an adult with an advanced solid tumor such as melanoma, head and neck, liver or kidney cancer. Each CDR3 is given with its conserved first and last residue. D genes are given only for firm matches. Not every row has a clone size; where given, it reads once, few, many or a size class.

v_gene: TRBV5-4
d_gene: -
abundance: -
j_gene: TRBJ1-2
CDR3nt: TGTGCCAGCAGCTTATTCCTGAGCTATGGCTACACCTTC
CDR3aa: CASSLFLSYGYTF

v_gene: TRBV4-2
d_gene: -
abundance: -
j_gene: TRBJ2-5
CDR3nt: TGTGCCAGCAGCCAAAGGGCAGGGGAAGAAGAGACCCAGTACTTC
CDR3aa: CASSQRAGEEETQYF

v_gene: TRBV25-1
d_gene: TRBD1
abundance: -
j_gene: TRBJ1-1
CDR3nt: TGTGCCAGCGGGGGGCTAGGGGGCGGAACTGAAGCTTTCTTT
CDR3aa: CASGGLGGGTEAFF

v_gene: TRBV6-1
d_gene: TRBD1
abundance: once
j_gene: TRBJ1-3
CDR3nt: TGTGCCAGCGGAAGGACAGGGGTGGGAAACACCATATATTTT
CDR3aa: CASGRTGVGNTIYF

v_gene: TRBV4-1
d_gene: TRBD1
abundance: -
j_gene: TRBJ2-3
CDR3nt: TGCGCCAGCAGGAAAGGAGGACAGGGGGCCCTGGCGCAGTATTTT
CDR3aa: CASRKGGQGALAQYF

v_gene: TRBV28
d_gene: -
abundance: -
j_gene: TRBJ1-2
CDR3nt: TGTGCCAGCAGGCCAACAGGGCTCCAATATGGCTACACCTTC
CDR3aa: CASRPTGLQYGYTF

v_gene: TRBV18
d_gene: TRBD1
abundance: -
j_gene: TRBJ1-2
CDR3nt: TGTGCCAGCTCAGACGGGACAGACCGCTATGGCTACACCTTC
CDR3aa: CASSDGTDRYGYTF

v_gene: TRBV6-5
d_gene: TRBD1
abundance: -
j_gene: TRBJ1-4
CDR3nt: TGTGCCAGCAGGGACAGGGTTGGGGAAAAACTGTTTTTT
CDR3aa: CASRDRVGEKLFF

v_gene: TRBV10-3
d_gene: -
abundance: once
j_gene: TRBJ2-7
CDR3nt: TGTGCCATCAGTGAGGTGGGACCCTACGAGCAGTACTTC
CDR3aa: CAISEVGPYEQYF

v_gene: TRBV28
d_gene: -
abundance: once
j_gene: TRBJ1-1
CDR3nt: TGTGCCAGTAGACAGAGCGGGGGCTTCGAAGCTTTCTTT
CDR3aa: CASRQSGGFEAFF

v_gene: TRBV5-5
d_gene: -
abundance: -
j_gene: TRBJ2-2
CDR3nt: TGTGCCAGCAGCTTGTTTTTGGCGTCAAGATGGAACACCGGGGAGCTGTTTTTT
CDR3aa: CASSLFLASRWNTGELFF

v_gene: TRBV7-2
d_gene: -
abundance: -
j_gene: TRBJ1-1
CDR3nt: TGTGCCAGCAGCTTAGTCCCCACTGAAGCTTTCTTT
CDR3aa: CASSLVPTEAFF

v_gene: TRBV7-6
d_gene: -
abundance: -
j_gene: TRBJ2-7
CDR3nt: TGTGCCAGCAGCTTAGAGGTGGCCTCTGGGGAGCAGTACTTC
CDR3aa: CASSLEVASGEQYF

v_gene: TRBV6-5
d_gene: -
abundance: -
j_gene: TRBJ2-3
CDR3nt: TGTGCCAGCAGTTACTCCCCCGGAACAGATACGCAGTATTTT
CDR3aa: CASSYSPGTDTQYF

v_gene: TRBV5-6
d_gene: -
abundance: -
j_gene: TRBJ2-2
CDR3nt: TGTGCCAGCAGCTTGGTGTCGTTACCCGGGGAGCTGTTTTTT
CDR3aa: CASSLVSLPGELFF

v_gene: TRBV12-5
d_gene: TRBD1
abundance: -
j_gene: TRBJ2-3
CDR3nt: TGTGCTAGTGGTTTCGGCGACAGGGGCTCAGATACGCAGTATTTT
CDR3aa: CASGFGDRGSDTQYF

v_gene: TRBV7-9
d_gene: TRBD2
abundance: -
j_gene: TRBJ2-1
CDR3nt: TGTGCCAGCAGCCCGCGACCCGGACTAGCGGACTACAATGAGCAGTTCTTC
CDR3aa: CASSPRPGLADYNEQFF

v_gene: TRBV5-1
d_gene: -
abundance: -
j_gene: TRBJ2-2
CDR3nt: TGCGCCAGCAGGTTTGGACAGCTGAACACCGGGGAGCTGTTTTTT
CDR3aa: CASRFGQLNTGELFF

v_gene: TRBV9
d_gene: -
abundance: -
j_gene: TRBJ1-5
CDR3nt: TGTGCCAGCAGCGTGCCAGAGCATCAGCCCCAGCATTTT
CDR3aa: CASSVPEHQPQHF

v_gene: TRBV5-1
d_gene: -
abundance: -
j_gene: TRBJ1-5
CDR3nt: TGCGCCAGCAGCTCCACAGGGTTGGACCAGCCCCAGCATTTT
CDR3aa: CASSSTGLDQPQHF

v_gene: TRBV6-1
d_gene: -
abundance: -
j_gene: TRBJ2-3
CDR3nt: TGTGCCAGCACCCAGGGCCCAACAGGGACAGATACGCAGTATTTT
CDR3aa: CASTQGPTGTDTQYF

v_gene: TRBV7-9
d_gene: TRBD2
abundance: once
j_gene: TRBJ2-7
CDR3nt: TGTGCCAGCAGCTTGCTGTCTAGCGGGGTCTACGAGCAGTACTTC
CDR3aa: CASSLLSSGVYEQYF

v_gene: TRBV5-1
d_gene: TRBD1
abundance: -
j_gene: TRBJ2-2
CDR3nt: TGCGCCAGCACGGGACAGGGGAACACCGGGGAGCTGTTTTTT
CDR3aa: CASTGQGNTGELFF

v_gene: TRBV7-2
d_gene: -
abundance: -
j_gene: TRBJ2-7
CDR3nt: TGTGCCAGCAGCTTAGGGCGGGGTTTCGCCTACGAGCAGTACTTC
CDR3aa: CASSLGRGFAYEQYF

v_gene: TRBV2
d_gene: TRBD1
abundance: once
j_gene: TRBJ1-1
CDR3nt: TGTGCCAGCACTTCCTCACAGGGGAGGGACACTGAAGCTTTCTTT
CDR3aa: CASTSSQGRDTEAFF